These 27 T cell receptor beta chains came from one sample sequenced in a study of T cells in Graves' hyperthyroidism and ophthalmopathy. Amplification of TCR beta CDR3 regions used RNA as the template. HTBI primers were used for first-round RT-PCR of the TCR CDR3. TCRdb independently ran MiXCR on the multiplex PCR reads; one entry per CDR3 protein. The sample lists 750,000 to 900,000 distinct CDR3 sequences, 38% occurring once. Sequenced: blood. The receptors come from a man between 18 and 35 years old with Graves' hyperthyroidism.

This clonotype was seen repeatedly, ten times or more. The V gene is TRBV7-9, the J gene TRBJ1-4; D possibly corresponds to TRBD1 (5 bases). Trimming took off 0 bases at V and 4 bases at J, with 6 bases between the two ends. The germline CDR1 and CDR2 sequences are SEHNR and FQNEAQ (reference sequence). CDR3 length: 14 residues. This CDR3 is CASSLAGGNEKLFF. The CDR3 DNA sequence: TGTGCCAGCAGCTTAGCTGGGGGTAATGAAAAACTGTTTTTT.

This clonotype was observed a handful of times. The J gene is TRBJ1-1, the V gene TRBV7-8; 8 positions match TRBD1. From germline, CDR1 is SGHVS and CDR2 FQNEAQ. CDR3 length equals 16 residues. V trimming: 4 bases; J trimming: 4 bases; junction bases outside the gene matches: 11. This CDR3 is CASSSQGQVRSTEAFF. The CDR3 region has the DNA TGTGCCAGCAGCTCCCAGGGACAGGTCCGGAGCACTGAAGCTTTCTTT.

This sequence joins TRBV20-1 and TRBJ2-7; D gene unclear. The germline V and J ends were trimmed by 5 bases and 6 bases, with 11 bases remaining between them. The CDR3 runs 11 residues. Per the germline V gene, CDR1 is DFQATT and CDR2 is SNEGSKA (reference sequence). CDR3 DNA: TGCAGTGCTCCTCTTAATGGCGAGCAGTACTTC. This sequence encodes CSAPLNGEQYF.

This clonotype was seen a few times. The chain recombines TRBV5-1 with TRBJ2-7; the D is unclear. Germline V gives CDR1 SGHRS, CDR2 YFSETQ. V lost 0 bases and J 0 bases, leaving 7 bases between the germline ends. CDR3 size: 14 residues. The CDR3 DNA reads as TGCGCCAGCAGCTTGGTGGCGTTCTCCTACGAGCAGTACTTC. This translates into CASSLVAFSYEQYF.

This clonotype was recorded a few times. This chain links TRBV9 with TRBJ2-2; 7 nucleotides agree with TRBD1. This CDR3 is built from 16 residues. V lost 3 bases to trimming and J lost 6 bases; unmatched junction nucleotides: 11. Germline-derived CDR1 and CDR2 are SGDLS and YYNGEE. The CDR3, as DNA: TGTGCCAGCAGCGCCAGGACAGGAAAATTTCCCGGGGAGCTGTTTTTT. The encoded protein is CASSARTGKFPGELFF.

This clonotype was seen a handful of times. This chain connects TRBV12-3 or TRBV12-4 to TRBJ2-5, with D possibly matching TRBD1 (6 bases). V lost 8 bases and J 5 bases, leaving 12 bases between the germline ends. The CDR3 sequence is 12 residues long. The CDR3, as DNA: TGTGCCAGCCCCAGGGGCGAGGAGACCCAGTACTTC. Translation gives CASPRGEETQYF.

A few counts support this clonotype. A read error may account for a junction end that differs from germline. The CDR3 DNA reads TGCGCCAGCAGCCAAGAACTGACCGAAAAACTGTTTTTT. This codes for CASSQELTEKLFF. The gene calls are TRBV7-2 and TRBJ1-4; no clear D. CDR1 SGHTA and CDR2 FQGNSA come from the germline V gene. CDR3 length: 13 amino acids. Full variable domain (outside the CDR3, taken from reference TRBV7-2 and TRBJ1-4): GAGVSQSPSNKVTEKGKDVELRCDPISGHTALYWYRQSLGQGLEFLIYFQGNSAPDKSGLPSDRFSAERTGGSVSTLTIQRTQQEDSAVYLCASSQELTEKLFFGSGTQLSVL.

The rearrangement links TRBV6-4 to TRBJ2-5; 11 positions match TRBD2. The CDR3 is made up of 16 amino acids. J gave up 4 bases and V 2 bases, and 6 bases lay outside the gene matches. The germline V gene has CDR1 MRHNA and CDR2 SNTAGT. The CDR3 sequence is CASSDPSGGSGETQYF. CDR3 DNA sequence: TGTGCCAGCAGTGACCCTAGCGGGGGGTCCGGAGAGACCCAGTACTTC.

The chain employs TRBV4-1 and TRBJ2-7; D is uncertain. The V end lost 3 bases, the J end lost 2 bases, and 14 bases lay between the germline ends. The CDR3 loop spans 15 amino acids. CDR1 is MGHRA and CDR2 is YSYEKL in the germline V gene. The CDR3 DNA sequence: TGCGCCAGCAGCCAGGGGATTACTCGAACCTACGAGCAGTACTTC. This gives the protein CASSQGITRTYEQYF.

This clonotype was seen at least ten times. The chain is built from TRBV29-1 and TRBJ2-7; no clear D. The V end was cut by 7 bases, the J end by 5 bases, with 18 bases between. Germline V gene data show CDR1 as SQVTM and CDR2 as ANQGSEA. This CDR3 contains 13 residues. The CDR3 DNA sequence: TGCAGCGCCAGCAACTCCCCTCCTCACGAGCAGTACTTC. Translating gives CSASNSPPHEQYF.

This clonotype has just one count. One base away lies a much larger clone, so this may be a sequencing read error. The chain couples TRBV12-3 or TRBV12-4 to TRBJ1-6; no firm D call. With 4 bases removed from V and 14 bases from J, the gap between germline ends came to 15 bases. CDR3 length equals 13 residues. The CDR3 coding sequence is TGTGCCAGCAGTTCCGCGAAAGGATCGGCCCTCCACTTT. It yields the protein CASSSAKGSALHF.

This clonotype was counted many times. In DNA form, the CDR3 reads TGTGCCAGCAGCTCCTCCGGGACACCTTACGAGCAGTACTTC. Translating gives CASSSSGTPYEQYF. The chain joins TRBV7-9 to TRBJ2-7, with D tentatively TRBD1 (6 bases). The V gene lost 4 bases and the J gene lost 4 bases, with 14 bases spanning the gap. CDR1 is SEHNR, CDR2 FQNEAQ, per germline (reference sequence). The CDR3 is 14 amino acids.

Comment on this clonotype: The junction shows a germline mismatch at one end, possibly a read error. This chain joins TRBV4-3 and TRBJ2-6; no firm D call. The CDR3 contains 15 residues. In germline, CDR1 is LGHNA, CDR2 YSLEER. This CDR3 reads CAGSPTLSGANVLTF. CDR3 nucleotide sequence: TGCGCCGGCAGCCCGACCCTCTCTGGGGCCAACGTCCTGACTTTC.

V usage is TRBV29-1 and J usage is TRBJ1-1, with D perhaps TRBD1 (5 bases). V dropped 7 bases and J dropped 1 base, with 13 bases sitting between them. The germline gives CDR1 SQVTM, CDR2 ANQGSEA. The CDR3 length is 13 residues. CDR3 sequence reads: CSAVMRGNTEAFF. The CDR3 DNA is TGCAGCGCCGTAATGAGGGGGAACACTGAAGCTTTCTTT.

This rearrangement joins TRBV7-2 to TRBJ1-5, with TRBD1 matching over 8 bases. This CDR3 has 14 amino acids. The junction had 9 bases not matched to a gene; V was cut back by 5 bases and J by 9 bases. From germline, CDR1 is SGHTA and CDR2 FQGNSA. CDR3 in DNA: TGTGCCAGCAGCCCGGGACAGGCCCAGAGGCCCCAGCATTTT. Its translation is CASSPGQAQRPQHF.

This rearrangement joins TRBV10-3 to TRBJ1-1, with D perhaps TRBD1 (6 bases). CDR3 length equals 14 residues. Germline lookup yields CDR1 ENHRY and CDR2 SYGVKD. Trimming stripped 10 bases from V and 4 bases from J, with 19 bases between. Here the CDR3 reads CASYLSGGGTEAFF. The CDR3 DNA reads as TGTGCCAGCTACTTGTCGGGAGGGGGCACTGAAGCTTTCTTT.

This clonotype occurred many times. The J gene is TRBJ1-5, the V gene TRBV19, with TRBD1 matching 9 bases. The germline V gene encodes CDR1 LNHDA and CDR2 SQIVND (reference sequence). V shed 10 bases and J 2 bases; nucleotides not matched to a gene: 15. The CDR3 has 17 residues. The CDR3 spells CAILPWPGQGGNQPQHF. As DNA, the CDR3 is TGTGCCATCCTCCCTTGGCCGGGACAGGGAGGCAATCAGCCCCAGCATTTT.

This clonotype was recorded at least ten times. The gene calls are TRBV19 and TRBJ1-1; no clear D. CDR3 size: 14 residues. Trimming took off 5 bases at V and 1 base at J, with 11 bases between the two ends. The V gene's germline CDR1 is LNHDA and CDR2 SQIVND (reference sequence). The CDR3 region is CASSPITRNTEAFF. The CDR3 nucleotides are TGTGCCAGTAGTCCCATTACGAGGAACACTGAAGCTTTCTTT.

The chain uses TRBV10-3 and TRBJ1-5; 7 bases are a match to TRBD1. With V trimmed by 10 bases and J by 3 bases, 12 bases remained unmatched. The CDR3 covers 15 residues. Per germline, CDR1 ENHRY and CDR2 SYGVKD. The CDR3 is CATGTEAGINQPQHF. Written as DNA, the CDR3 is TGTGCCACCGGGACAGAGGCAGGGATCAATCAGCCCCAGCATTTT.

In this sample, this clonotype turned up a few times. The chain joins TRBV5-6 to TRBJ2-2, with D perhaps matching TRBD1 or TRBD2 (6 bases each). Germline-derived CDR1 and CDR2 are SGHDT and YYEEEE. This CDR3 is built from 15 residues. Trimming pared 4 bases from V and 7 bases from J, leaving 17 bases between. CDR3 coding DNA: TGTGCCAGCAGCGACGATCCGGGGGCTGGCGGGGAGCTGTTTTTT. This gives the protein CASSDDPGAGGELFF. Based on the CDR3 plus reference TRBV5-6 and TRBJ2-2, the full variable domain is DAGVTQSPTHLIKTRGQQVTLRCSPKSGHDTVSWYQQALGQGPQFIFQYYEEEERQRGNFPDRFSGHQFPNYSSELNVNALLLGDSALYLCASSDDPGAGGELFFGEGSRLTVL.

V usage is TRBV5-4 and J usage is TRBJ2-7, with TRBD1 matching 7 bases. The CDR3 is 17 residues long. The germline V gene has CDR1 SGHNT and CDR2 YYREEE (reference sequence). J was trimmed by 3 bases and V by 4 bases; bases with no gene match: 16. CDR3 residues: CASSPRPGTAANYEQYF. The CDR3 DNA follows: TGTGCCAGCAGCCCGAGGCCCGGGACAGCAGCCAACTACGAGCAGTACTTC.

This clonotype occurred many times. The CDR3 sequence is CASSQDPGELFF. The CDR3 DNA reads as TGCGCCAGCAGCCAAGATCCTGGGGAGCTGTTTTTT. V usage is TRBV4-1 and J usage is TRBJ2-2; no reliable D call. The ends were cut back, 0 bases at V and 8 bases at J, with 4 bases in the middle. CDR1 is MGHRA, CDR2 YSYEKL, per germline. CDR3 length equals 12 residues.

This clonotype was detected ten times or more. The rearrangement joins TRBV7-9 to TRBJ2-2; 7 bases fit TRBD1. CDR1 is SEHNR, CDR2 FQNEAQ, per germline (reference sequence). CDR3 length: 15 residues. Unmatched junction bases numbered 5, after V lost 5 bases and J lost 2 bases. The CDR3 spells CASSRGTANTGELFF. The CDR3 DNA reads as TGTGCCAGCAGCCGAGGGACAGCCAACACCGGGGAGCTGTTTTTT.

This clonotype was observed once. The conserved final phenylalanine or tryptophan is absent from the CDR3, which likely points to a read error. No DNA is shown, since the ends of the CDR3 on it are uncertain; the CDR3 is the one TCRdb lists. J is TRBJ2-7 and V is TRBV20-1; TRBD1, as called in the table, went unchecked against the DNA. In germline, CDR1 is DFQATT, CDR2 SNEGSKA (reference sequence). The CDR3 adds up to 8 amino acids, both ends counted. The CDR3 here is CSARPKWG.

The genes are TRBV7-9 and TRBJ1-2; possibly TRBD1 for D (5 bases). Germline CDR1 SEHNR, CDR2 FQNEAQ (reference sequence). Trimming pared 8 bases from V and 3 bases from J, leaving 13 bases between. The CDR3 has 13 residues. CDR3 DNA sequence: TGTGCCAGCTCACCAGGGCAGGACTATGGCTACACCTTC. As protein: CASSPGQDYGYTF.

V gene TRBV29-1 combines with J gene TRBJ1-2, with D possibly matching TRBD1 (5 bases). This CDR3 contains 14 residues. Germline CDR1 and CDR2: SQVTM and ANQGSEA. V was trimmed by 4 bases and J by 4 bases, leaving 16 bases between them. The CDR3 nucleotides read TGCAGCGTTGTGGGGACCGCGGGGCTCTATGGCTACACCTTC. This translates into CSVVGTAGLYGYTF.

This rearrangement joins TRBV11-3 to TRBJ1-1, with 7 bases matching TRBD1. The CDR3 runs 16 residues. Germline assignment: CDR1 SGHNT and CDR2 YENEEA. V trimming: 3 bases; J trimming: 4 bases; junction bases outside the gene matches: 11. CDR3 nucleotides: TGTGCCAGCAGCTTGTGGCGAAGGGGGCGAGTCACTGAAGCTTTCTTT. Residues: CASSLWRRGRVTEAFF.